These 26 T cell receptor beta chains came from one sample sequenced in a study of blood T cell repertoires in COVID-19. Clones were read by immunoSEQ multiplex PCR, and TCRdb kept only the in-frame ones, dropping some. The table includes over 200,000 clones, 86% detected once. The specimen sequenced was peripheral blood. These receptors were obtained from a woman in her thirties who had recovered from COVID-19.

The CDR3 DNA reads as TGTGCCAGCAGCGGGGGGTTGGGCCAGCTAGCCAACGAGCAGTACTTC. Protein: CASSGGLGQLANEQYF. V and J are TRBV5-4 and TRBJ2-7; a weak D match, TRBD2 (6 bases). Germline V lookup: CDR1 SGHNT, CDR2 YYREEE (reference sequence). The ends were cut back, 4 bases at V and 5 bases at J, with 22 bases in the middle. The CDR3 loop spans 16 amino acids.

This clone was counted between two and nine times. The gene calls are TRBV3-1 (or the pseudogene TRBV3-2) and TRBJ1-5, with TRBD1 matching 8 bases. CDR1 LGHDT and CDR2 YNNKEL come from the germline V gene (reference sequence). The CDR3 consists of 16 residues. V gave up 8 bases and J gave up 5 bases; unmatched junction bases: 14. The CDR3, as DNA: TGTGCCAGCCTCAACAACCTAGACAGGGGCGATCAGCCCCAGCATTTT. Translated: CASLNNLDRGDQPQHF.

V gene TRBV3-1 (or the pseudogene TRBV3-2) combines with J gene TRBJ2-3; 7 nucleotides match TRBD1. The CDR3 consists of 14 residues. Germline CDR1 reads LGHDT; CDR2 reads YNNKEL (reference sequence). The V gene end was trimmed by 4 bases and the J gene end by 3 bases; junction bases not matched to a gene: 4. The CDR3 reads CASSLTTGTDTQYF. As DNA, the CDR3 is TGTGCCAGCAGCCTCACGACAGGGACAGATACGCAGTATTTT.

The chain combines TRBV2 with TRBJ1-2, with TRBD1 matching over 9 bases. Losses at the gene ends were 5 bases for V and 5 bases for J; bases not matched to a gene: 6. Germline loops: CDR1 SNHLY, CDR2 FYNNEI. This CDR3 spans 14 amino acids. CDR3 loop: CASSRDREAYGYTF. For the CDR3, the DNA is TGTGCCAGCAGTCGGGACAGGGAGGCATATGGCTACACCTTC.

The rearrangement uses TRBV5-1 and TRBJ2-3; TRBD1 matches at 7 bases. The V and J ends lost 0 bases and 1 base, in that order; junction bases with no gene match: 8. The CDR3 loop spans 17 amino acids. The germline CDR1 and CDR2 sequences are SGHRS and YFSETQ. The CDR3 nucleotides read TGCGCCAGCAGCTTGGGGGGGACAGTACGGGGCACAGATACGCAGTATTTT. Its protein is CASSLGGTVRGTDTQYF. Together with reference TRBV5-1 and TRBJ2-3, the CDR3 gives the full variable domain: KAGVTQTPRYLIKTRGQQVTLSCSPISGHRSVSWYQQTPGQGLQFLFEYFSETQRNKGNFPGRFSGRQFSNSRSEMNVSTLELGDSALYLCASSLGGTVRGTDTQYFGPGTRLTVL.

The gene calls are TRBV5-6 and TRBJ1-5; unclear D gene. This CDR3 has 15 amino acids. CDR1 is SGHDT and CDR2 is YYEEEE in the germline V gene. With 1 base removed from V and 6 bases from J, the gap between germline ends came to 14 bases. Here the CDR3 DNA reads TGTGCCAGCAGCTTGTGGGCCAGTTGGGTTCAGCCCCAGCATTTT. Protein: CASSLWASWVQPQHF.

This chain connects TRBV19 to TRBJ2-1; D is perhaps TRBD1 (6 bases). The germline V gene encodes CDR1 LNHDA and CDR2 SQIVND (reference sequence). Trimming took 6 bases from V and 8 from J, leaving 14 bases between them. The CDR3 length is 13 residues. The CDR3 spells CASRTTNRDEQFF. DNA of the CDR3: TGTGCCAGTAGAACTACGAACAGGGATGAGCAGTTCTTC.

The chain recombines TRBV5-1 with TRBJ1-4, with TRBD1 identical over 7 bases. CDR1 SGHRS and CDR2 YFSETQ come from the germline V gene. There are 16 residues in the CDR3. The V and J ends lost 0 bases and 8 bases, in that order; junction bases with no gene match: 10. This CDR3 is CASSLEPQGGGEKLFF. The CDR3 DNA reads TGCGCCAGCAGCTTGGAGCCTCAGGGGGGAGGAGAAAAACTGTTTTTT.

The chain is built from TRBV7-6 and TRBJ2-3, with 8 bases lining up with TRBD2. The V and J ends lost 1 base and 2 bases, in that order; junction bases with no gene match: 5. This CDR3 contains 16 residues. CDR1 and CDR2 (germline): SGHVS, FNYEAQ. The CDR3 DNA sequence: TGTGCCAGCAGCTTAGGGGCGGGGGGCCTCACAGATACGCAGTATTTT. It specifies CASSLGAGGLTDTQYF.

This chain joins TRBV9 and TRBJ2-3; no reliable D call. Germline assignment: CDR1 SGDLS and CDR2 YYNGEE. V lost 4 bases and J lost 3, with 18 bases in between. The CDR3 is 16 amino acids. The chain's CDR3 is CASSSNTPKPTDTQYF. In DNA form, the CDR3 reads TGTGCCAGCAGCTCCAACACCCCGAAACCTACAGATACGCAGTATTTT. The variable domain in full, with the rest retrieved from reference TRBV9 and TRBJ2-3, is DSGVTQTPKHLITATGQRVTLRCSPRSGDLSVYWYQQSLDQGLQFLIQYYNGEERAKGNILERFSAQQFPDLHSELNLSSLELGDSALYFCASSSNTPKPTDTQYFGPGTRLTVL.

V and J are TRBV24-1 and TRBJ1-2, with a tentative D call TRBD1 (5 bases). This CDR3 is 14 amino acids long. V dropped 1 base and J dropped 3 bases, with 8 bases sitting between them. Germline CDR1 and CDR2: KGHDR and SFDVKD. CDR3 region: CATSDLTRDYGYTF. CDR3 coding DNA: TGTGCCACCAGTGATTTAACCAGGGACTATGGCTACACCTTC.

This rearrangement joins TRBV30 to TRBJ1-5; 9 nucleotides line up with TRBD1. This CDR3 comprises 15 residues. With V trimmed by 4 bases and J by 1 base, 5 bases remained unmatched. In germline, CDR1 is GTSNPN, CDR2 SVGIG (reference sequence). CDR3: CAWTPGTGSNQPQHF. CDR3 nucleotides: TGTGCCTGGACTCCCGGGACAGGGAGCAATCAGCCCCAGCATTTT.

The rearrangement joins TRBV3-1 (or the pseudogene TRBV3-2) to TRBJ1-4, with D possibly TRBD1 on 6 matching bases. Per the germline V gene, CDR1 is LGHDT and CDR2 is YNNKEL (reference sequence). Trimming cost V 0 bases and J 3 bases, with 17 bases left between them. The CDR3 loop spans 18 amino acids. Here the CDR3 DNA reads TGTGCCAGCAGCCAAGATTTGTTCAGGGGTTACGCTAATGAAAAACTGTTTTTT. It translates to CASSQDLFRGYANEKLFF.

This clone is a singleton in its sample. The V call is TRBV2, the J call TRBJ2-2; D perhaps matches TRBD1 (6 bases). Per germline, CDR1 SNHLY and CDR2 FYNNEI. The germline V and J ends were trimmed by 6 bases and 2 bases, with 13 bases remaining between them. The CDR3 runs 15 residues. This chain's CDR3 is CASRSGTLNTGELFF. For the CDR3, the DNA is TGTGCCAGCAGATCCGGGACACTCAACACCGGGGAGCTGTTTTTT. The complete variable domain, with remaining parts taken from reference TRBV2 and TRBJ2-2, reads EPEVTQTPSHQVTQMGQEVILRCVPISNHLYFYWYRQILGQKVEFLVSFYNNEISEKSEIFDDQFSVERPDGSNFTLKIRSTKLEDSAMYFCASRSGTLNTGELFFGEGSRLTVL.

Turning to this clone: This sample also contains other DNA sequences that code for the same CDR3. CDR3 protein: CASSVGGGTYEQYF. The CDR3 nucleotides read TGTGCCAGCAGCGTAGGCGGGGGCACCTACGAGCAGTACTTC. The V gene is TRBV9, the J gene TRBJ2-7; possible D gene TRBD2, 7 bases. The germline V gene encodes CDR1 SGDLS and CDR2 YYNGEE. The V and J ends lost 0 bases and 2 bases respectively, with 9 bases between them. CDR3 length equals 14 residues.

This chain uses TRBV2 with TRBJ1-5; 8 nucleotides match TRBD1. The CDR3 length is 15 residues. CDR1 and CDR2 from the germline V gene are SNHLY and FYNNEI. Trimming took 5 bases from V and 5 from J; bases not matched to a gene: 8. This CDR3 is CASSLTGGAYQPQHF. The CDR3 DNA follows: TGTGCCAGCAGTCTTACAGGGGGGGCCTATCAGCCCCAGCATTTT.

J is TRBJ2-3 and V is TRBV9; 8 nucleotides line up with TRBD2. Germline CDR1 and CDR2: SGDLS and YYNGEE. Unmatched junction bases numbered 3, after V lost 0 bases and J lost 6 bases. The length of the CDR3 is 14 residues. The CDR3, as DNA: TGTGCCAGCAGCGTAGCGGGGGGGCGGGATACGCAGTATTTT. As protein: CASSVAGGRDTQYF.

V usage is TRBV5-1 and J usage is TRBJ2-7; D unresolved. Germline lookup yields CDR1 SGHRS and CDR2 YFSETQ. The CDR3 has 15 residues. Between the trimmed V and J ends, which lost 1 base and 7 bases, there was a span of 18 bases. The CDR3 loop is CASSLNTAQGREQYF. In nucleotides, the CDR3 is TGCGCCAGCAGCTTGAATACAGCCCAAGGTCGGGAGCAGTACTTC.

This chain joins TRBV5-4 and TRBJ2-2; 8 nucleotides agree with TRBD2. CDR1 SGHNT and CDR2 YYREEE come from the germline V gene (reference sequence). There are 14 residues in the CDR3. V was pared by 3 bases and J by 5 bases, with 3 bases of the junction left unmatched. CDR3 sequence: CASSSGGPTGELFF. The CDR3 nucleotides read TGTGCCAGCAGCTCGGGGGGGCCTACCGGGGAGCTGTTTTTT. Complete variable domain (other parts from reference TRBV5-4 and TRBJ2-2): ETGVTQSPTHLIKTRGQQVTLRCSSQSGHNTVSWYQQALGQGPQFIFQYYREEENGRGNFPPRFSGLQFPNYSSELNVNALELDDSALYLCASSSGGPTGELFFGEGSRLTVL.

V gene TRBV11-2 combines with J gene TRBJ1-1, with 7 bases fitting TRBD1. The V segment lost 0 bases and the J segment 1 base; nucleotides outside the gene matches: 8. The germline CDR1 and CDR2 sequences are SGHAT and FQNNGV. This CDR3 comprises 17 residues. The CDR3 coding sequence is TGTGCCAGCAGCTTAGACGTAAGGGCAGGGGGGAACACTGAAGCTTTCTTT. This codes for CASSLDVRAGGNTEAFF.

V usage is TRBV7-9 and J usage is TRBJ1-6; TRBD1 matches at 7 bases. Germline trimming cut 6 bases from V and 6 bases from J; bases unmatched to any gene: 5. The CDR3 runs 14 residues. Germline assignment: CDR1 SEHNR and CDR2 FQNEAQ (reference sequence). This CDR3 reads CASRIGTANSPLHF. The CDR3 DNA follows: TGTGCCAGCAGGATCGGGACAGCTAATTCACCCCTCCACTTT.

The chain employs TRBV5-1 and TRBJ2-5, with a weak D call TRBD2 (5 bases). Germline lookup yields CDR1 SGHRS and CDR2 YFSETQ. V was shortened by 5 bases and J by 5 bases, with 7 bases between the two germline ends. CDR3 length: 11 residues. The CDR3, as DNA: TGCGCCAGCAGGGGCGGGGAGACCCAGTACTTC. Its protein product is CASRGGETQYF.

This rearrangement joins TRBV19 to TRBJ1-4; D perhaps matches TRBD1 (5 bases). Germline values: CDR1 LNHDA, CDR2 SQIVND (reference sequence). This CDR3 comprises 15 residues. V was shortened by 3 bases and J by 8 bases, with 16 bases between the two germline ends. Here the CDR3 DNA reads TGTGCCAGTAGTATGGGGGGGACTCAGAAAGAAAAACTGTTTTTT. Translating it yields CASSMGGTQKEKLFF. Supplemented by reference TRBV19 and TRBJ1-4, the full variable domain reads DGGITQSPKYLFRKEGQNVTLSCEQNLNHDAMYWYRQDPGQGLRLIYYSQIVNDFQKGDIAEGYSVSREKKESFPLTVTSAQKNPTAFYLCASSMGGTQKEKLFFGSGTQLSVL.

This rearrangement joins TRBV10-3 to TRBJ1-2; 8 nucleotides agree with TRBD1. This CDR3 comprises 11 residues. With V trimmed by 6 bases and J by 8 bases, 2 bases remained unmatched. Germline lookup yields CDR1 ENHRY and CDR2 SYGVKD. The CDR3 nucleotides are TGTGCCATCAGAGGGACAGGAGGCTACACCTTC. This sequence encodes CAIRGTGGYTF.

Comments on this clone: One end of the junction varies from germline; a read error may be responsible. This CDR3 reads CASSENSIQPQHF. The CDR3 DNA reads TGTGCCAGCAGTGAAAACAGCATTCAGCCCCAGCATTTT. This sequence joins TRBV2 and TRBJ1-5; D not certain. CDR1 is SNHLY and CDR2 is FYNNEI in the germline V gene. The CDR3 is 13 amino acids.

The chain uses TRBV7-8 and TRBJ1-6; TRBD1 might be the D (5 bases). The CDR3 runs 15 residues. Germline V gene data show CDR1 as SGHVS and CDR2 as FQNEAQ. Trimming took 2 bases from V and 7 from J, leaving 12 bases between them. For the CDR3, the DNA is TGTGCCAGCAGCTTATCCCTGGGGCGCAATTCACCCCTCCACTTT. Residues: CASSLSLGRNSPLHF.